The 21 T cell receptor beta chains below all came from one sample that was sequenced in a study of immune characterization of retroperitoneal liposarcoma. One entry per CDR3 protein, called by TCRdb with MiXCR from the PCR reads. The sample has thousands of distinct CDR3 sequences; roughly two fifths are singletons. Sequencing input: tumor tissue. All receptors derive from a male donor with retroperitoneal liposarcoma.

This clonotype was seen a handful of times. This rearrangement joins TRBV6-1 to TRBJ2-1; no clear D gene. V was shortened by 6 bases and J by 4 bases, with 10 bases between the two germline ends. CDR3 size: 13 residues. Per germline, CDR1 MNHNS and CDR2 SASEGT. The CDR3 bases are TGTGCCAGCAGAGAGACCCGATACAATGAGCAGTTCTTC. It is translated as CASRETRYNEQFF.

V and J are TRBV7-6 and TRBJ2-1; 8 bases are a match to TRBD2. The DNA end lines up better with TRBJ2-5; the J call may be wrong. The CDR3 has 14 amino acids. The germline gives CDR1 SGHVS, CDR2 FNYEAQ. The CDR3 nucleotides are TGTGCCAGCAGCTTAGGGACTAGCTATGAGACCCAGTACTTC. Amino acids: CASSLGTSYETQYF.

The CDR3 protein is CASRSPGRETYEQYF. The CDR3 nucleotides read TGTGCCAGCAGATCTCCGGGACGGGAGACCTACGAGCAGTACTTC. The chain employs TRBV27 and TRBJ2-1; tentatively, D is TRBD2 (6 bases). With the DNA end fitting TRBJ2-7 better, the J assignment may be wrong. There are 15 residues in the CDR3. Germline V gene data show CDR1 as MNHEY and CDR2 as SMNVEV (reference sequence).

This clonotype rates as medium-sized. The rearrangement links TRBV7-2 to TRBJ2-3, with D unclear. Germline assignment: CDR1 SGHTA and CDR2 FQGNSA. Deletions cut 5 bases from V and 2 bases from J, with 2 bases between. The CDR3 consists of 11 residues. For the CDR3, the DNA is TGTGCCAGCAGCAACACAGATACGCAGTATTTT. This gives the protein CASSNTDTQYF.

The chain joins TRBV4-3 to TRBJ2-6, with TRBD1 as a possible D gene (5 bases). CDR1 is LGHNA and CDR2 is YSLEER in the germline V gene. Trimming left V 0 bases short and J 0 bases short, with 15 bases between. This CDR3 has 19 amino acids. CDR3 residues: CASSQDLWQGSSGANVLTF. The DNA of the CDR3 is TGCGCCAGCAGCCAAGATCTGTGGCAGGGAAGCTCTGGGGCCAACGTCCTGACTTTC.

The rearrangement uses TRBV6-1 and TRBJ2-1, with 11 bases identical to TRBD2. The better agreement between TRBJ2-5 and the DNA end casts doubt on the J call. From germline, CDR1 is MNHNS and CDR2 SASEGT. CDR3 length: 15 residues. In nucleotides, the CDR3 is TGTGCCAGCGCTATTCTAGCGGGAGGCCAAGAGACCCAGTACTTC. It encodes CASAILAGGQETQYF.

The chain links TRBV27 to TRBJ2-3; 13 bases are shared with TRBD2. Germline values: CDR1 MNHEY, CDR2 SMNVEV (reference sequence). CDR3 length equals 16 residues. After removal of 4 bases from V and 3 bases from J, the junction contained 4 bases not matched to a gene. The CDR3 region has the DNA TGTGCCAGCAGTTCCAGACTAGCGGGAGGTACAGATACGCAGTATTTT. Amino acids: CASSSRLAGGTDTQYF.

A few counts support this clonotype. The chain joins TRBV7-2 to TRBJ1-6, with D maybe TRBD1 (5 bases). Looked up from germline, CDR1 is SGHTA and CDR2 is FQGNSA. This CDR3 region has 16 residues. V lost 3 bases to trimming and J lost 9 bases, with 18 bases between them. CDR3 region: CASSLGGARFSSPLHF. The CDR3 nucleotides are TGTGCCAGCAGCTTGGGAGGGGCCAGGTTTAGTTCACCCCTCCACTTT.

V gene TRBV28 combines with J gene TRBJ2-1; maybe TRBD1 (7 bases). V was clipped by 3 bases and J by 4 bases, with 13 bases between them. Per the germline V gene, CDR1 is MDHEN and CDR2 is SYDVKM. The length of the CDR3 is 15 residues. CDR3: CASSLEGAQYNEQFF. The CDR3 DNA is TGTGCCAGCAGTTTGGAGGGGGCGCAGTACAATGAGCAGTTCTTC.

The J gene is TRBJ1-6, the V gene TRBV6-8; 7 nucleotides match TRBD1. CDR1 and CDR2 (germline): MNHGY, SAAAGT. Unmatched junction bases numbered 8, after V lost 5 bases and J lost 7 bases. The CDR3 contains 15 residues. This CDR3 reads CASSPRDRSNSPLHF. The CDR3 nucleotides are TGTGCCAGCAGTCCCCGGGACAGATCCAATTCACCCCTCCACTTT.

This sequence joins TRBV6-1 and TRBJ2-3; 7 bases match TRBD2. This CDR3 region has 14 residues. The trim removed 8 bases at V and 3 bases at J, leaving 8 bases unmatched. Germline lookup yields CDR1 MNHNS and CDR2 SASEGT. CDR3 in DNA: TGTGCCAGCTATGAGGGAGGGCAAACAGATACGCAGTATTTT. Protein: CASYEGGQTDTQYF.

This clonotype has just a few counts. The chain recombines TRBV7-9 with TRBJ2-7; TRBD2 agrees at 12 bases. CDR1 is SEHNR and CDR2 is FQNEAQ in the germline V gene (reference sequence). This CDR3 has 16 residues. J was trimmed by 4 bases and V by 5 bases; bases with no gene match: 9. The CDR3, as DNA: TGTGCCAGCAGCATTTCGCTGACTAGCGGGAGTTACGAGCAGTACTTC. Amino acids: CASSISLTSGSYEQYF.

The chain has TRBV6-1 and TRBJ2-3; no clear D gene. Germline lookup yields CDR1 MNHNS and CDR2 SASEGT. This CDR3 is built from 13 residues. The V end lost 2 bases, the J end lost 2 bases, and 5 bases lay between the germline ends. CDR3 coding DNA: TGTGCCAGCAGTGAACAGAACACAGATACGCAGTATTTT. This sequence encodes CASSEQNTDTQYF.

The chain is built from TRBV6-5 and TRBJ2-7, with TRBD2 identical over 8 bases. V lost 4 bases to trimming and J lost 2 bases; unmatched junction nucleotides: 4. The CDR3 runs 14 residues. Germline CDR1 is MNHEY and CDR2 is SVGAGI. This CDR3 is CASSSGGLAYEQYF. DNA for the CDR3: TGTGCCAGCAGTTCGGGGGGGCTTGCCTACGAGCAGTACTTC.

V is TRBV25-1 and J is TRBJ1-1; D uncertain. Between the trimmed V and J ends, which lost 4 bases and 0 bases, there was a span of 9 bases. This CDR3 has 14 residues. CDR1 and CDR2 (germline): MGHDK, SYGVNS. The CDR3 sequence is CASSGDTLNTEAFF. The DNA for the CDR3 is TGTGCCAGCAGTGGAGACACCCTGAACACTGAAGCTTTCTTT.

This chain uses TRBV6-1 with TRBJ2-1; 13 positions agree with TRBD2. After removal of 7 bases from V and 10 bases from J, the junction contained 10 bases not matched to a gene. The CDR3 has 15 residues. Germline V gene lookup returns CDR1 MNHNS and CDR2 SASEGT. The CDR3 here is CASKLAGGPISEQFF. In nucleotides, the CDR3 is TGTGCCAGCAAACTAGCGGGAGGGCCCATTTCCGAGCAGTTCTTC.

About this clonotype itself: This may stem from a read error, because a much larger clone lies one nucleotide away. The V gene is TRBV6-1, the J gene TRBJ2-5; D gene uncertain. The tail of the sequence fits TRBJ2-1 better, so the J call may be wrong. Germline loops: CDR1 MNHNS, CDR2 SASEGT. This CDR3 has 12 residues. The CDR3 protein is CDSSLVGNEQFF. The CDR3 DNA reads as TGTGACAGCAGTCTCGTGGGCAATGAGCAGTTCTTC.

The V and J genes are TRBV7-8 and TRBJ2-4; 10 positions match TRBD2. The CDR3 contains 15 residues. The V gene's germline CDR1 is SGHVS and CDR2 FQNEAQ. The V gene end was trimmed by 3 bases and the J gene end by 13 bases; junction bases not matched to a gene: 12. The CDR3 protein is CASSFPAGGPNEQYF. CDR3 DNA: TGTGCCAGCAGCTTCCCAGCGGGGGGGCCCAATGAGCAGTACTTC. Filled out from reference TRBV7-8 and TRBJ2-4, the complete variable domain reads GAGVSQSPRYKVAKRGQDVALRCDPISGHVSLFWYQQALGQGPEFLTYFQNEAQLDKSGLPSDRFFAERPEGSVSTLKIQRTQQEDSAVYLCASSFPAGGPNEQYFGAGTRLSVL.

V gene TRBV6-5 combines with J gene TRBJ1-1; 7 bases line up with TRBD1. J gave up 8 bases and V 5 bases, and 11 bases lay outside the gene matches. CDR3 length: 14 amino acids. Germline values: CDR1 MNHEY, CDR2 SVGAGI. The CDR3 is CASSPPWTGEEAFF. Written as DNA, the CDR3 is TGTGCCAGCAGTCCTCCTTGGACAGGCGAAGAAGCTTTCTTT.

The gene calls are TRBV12-3 or TRBV12-4 and TRBJ2-1; the match to TRBD1 covers 8 bases. This CDR3 spans 14 amino acids. V lost 4 bases to trimming and J lost 10 bases; unmatched junction nucleotides: 9. This CDR3 is CASSSPGQADEQFF. Here the CDR3 DNA reads TGTGCCAGCAGTTCGCCGGGACAGGCGGACGAGCAGTTCTTC.

This clonotype was recorded once. J is TRBJ2-4 and V is TRBV7-8; 7 positions match TRBD2. The J call is uncertain, as TRBJ2-1 better fits the DNA end. The length of the CDR3 is 16 residues. The germline V gene has CDR1 SGHVS and CDR2 FQNEAQ. The CDR3 protein is CASSLAGGVLKNIQFF. As DNA, the CDR3 is TGTGCCAGCAGCTTAGCGGGAGGGGTCCTCAAAAACATTCAGTTCTTC.